This T cell receptor beta chain was retrieved from a study of multiple sclerosis patients with progressive multifocal leukoencephalopathy. Sequencing was at survey level. Sequencing was performed with immunoSEQ multiplex PCR; in TCRdb, only in-frame clones are kept and a portion is missing. The profile shows about 28,000 clones, around 89% of them singletons. The time point denotes: approximately 12 months of natalizumab therapy. V lost 5 bases to trimming and J lost 4 bases; unmatched junction nucleotides: 10. Germline V gene data show CDR1 as MDHEN and CDR2 as SYDVKM. The CDR3 runs to 15 residues. The sequenced sample was PBMCs, obtained from a patient treated with natalizumab. The rearrangement uses TRBV28 and TRBJ1-2; 7 bases line up with TRBD1. The source is a human donor with multiple sclerosis. CDR3 in amino acids: CASSPGQGVPYGYTF. Here the CDR3 DNA reads TGTGCCAGCAGTCCGGGCCAGGGGGTCCCCTATGGCTACACCTTC.